This entry lists 10 T cell receptor beta chains sequenced from one sample in a study of blood T cells in healthy people across ages (dated by TCRdb to between 2014 and 2016). To prepare the library, 5' RACE was applied. The sample was run on an Illumina HiSeq 2500. A second PCR of roughly 6 to 11 cycles was performed with a sample-barcoded 5' primer and a J-beta primer mix. TCRdb ran its own pipeline on the public reads, namely fastp trimming at Q25 and MiXCR clone calling, and kept in-frame beta chains. Rows matching on CDR3 protein sequence are summarized as one entry with the most common DNA and genes. The sample includes over a million distinct CDR3 sequences, with less than 45% observed a single time. The ten largest clones represent approximately 4.1% of the sample. Input material: blood. The receptor source for this set is a woman younger than 35 in good health.

The CDR3 region is CASSFPDRPTQYF. The DNA of the CDR3 is TGCGCCAGCAGCTTTCCGGACAGGCCAACGCAGTATTTT. The rearrangement links TRBV5-1 to TRBJ2-3; TRBD1 matches at 7 bases. V was clipped by 2 bases and J by 9 bases; unmatched bases: 6. Germline CDR1 reads SGHRS; CDR2 reads YFSETQ. The CDR3 contains 13 residues.

This chain uses TRBV29-1 with TRBJ1-2; possibly TRBD1 for D (6 bases). Germline values: CDR1 SQVTM, CDR2 ANQGSEA. Trimming took 7 bases from V and 8 from J, leaving 20 bases between them. CDR3 length: 13 amino acids. The CDR3 reads CSGQGSFSSGYTF. The CDR3 coding sequence is TGCAGCGGTCAGGGGTCTTTTTCTAGCGGCTACACCTTC.

V gene TRBV29-1 combines with J gene TRBJ2-7; 8 nucleotides agree with TRBD1. The CDR3 spans 13 residues. The V segment lost 3 bases and the J segment 0 bases; nucleotides outside the gene matches: 1. The V gene's germline CDR1 is SQVTM and CDR2 ANQGSEA. The CDR3, as DNA: TGCAGCGTTGAGGGACAGGCCTCCTACGAGCAGTACTTC. Translating gives CSVEGQASYEQYF.

The rearrangement joins TRBV28 to TRBJ1-2; weak D call: TRBD1 (6 bases). Germline V gives CDR1 MDHEN, CDR2 SYDVKM. Trimming removed 2 bases at V and 6 bases at J, with 13 bases between. The CDR3 loop spans 14 amino acids. CDR3 nucleotide sequence: TGTGCCAGCAGTTTACGGGGGGCGATTCATGGCTACACCTTC. It encodes CASSLRGAIHGYTF.

J is TRBJ2-7 and V is TRBV29-1; TRBD2 matches 7 bases. CDR3 length: 13 residues. After removal of 4 bases from V and 5 bases from J, the junction contained 8 bases not matched to a gene. CDR1 is SQVTM and CDR2 is ANQGSEA in the germline V gene. In nucleotides, the CDR3 is TGCAGCGTTGCCGCAGCGGGAACCCACGAGCAGTACTTC. Protein product: CSVAAAGTHEQYF.

Of note for this clonotype: A much larger clone lies one base from this, so it may be a read error. The chain employs TRBV29-1 and TRBJ2-7; D is ambiguous. Germline values: CDR1 SQVTM, CDR2 ANQGSEA. This CDR3 contains 15 residues. DNA of the CDR3: TGCAGCGTTGTCCCCGGGTCTAGAAGGTCCTACGGGCAGTACTTC. Translating gives CSVVPGSRRSYGQYF.

This chain joins TRBV7-9 and TRBJ2-1; 7 nucleotides match TRBD2. This CDR3 spans 13 amino acids. Per the germline V gene, CDR1 is SEHNR and CDR2 is FQNEAQ (reference sequence). V dropped 7 bases and J dropped 8; count of bases not matched to a gene: 8. The CDR3, as DNA: TGTGCCAGCACAGGACTAGGATCCGATGAGCAGTTCTTC. Its translation: CASTGLGSDEQFF.

With regard to this clonotype: The junction and the germline gene differ at one end; a read error may be behind it. This chain connects TRBV20-1 to TRBJ1-2; D remains unclear. This CDR3 spans 14 amino acids. Germline V gives CDR1 DFQATT, CDR2 SNEGSKA (reference sequence). The CDR3 protein is CNANQRPRGYGYTF. The CDR3 DNA is TGCAATGCTAACCAAAGACCGCGAGGCTATGGCTACACCTTC.

The gene calls are TRBV4-1 and TRBJ1-1, with D possibly matching TRBD1 (6 bases). V was clipped by 1 base and J by 4 bases, with 16 bases between them. This CDR3 has 16 amino acids. Germline-derived CDR1 and CDR2 are MGHRA and YSYEKL. The CDR3 sequence: CASSQGGGRGVTEAFF. CDR3 nucleotide sequence: TGCGCCAGCAGCCAAGGTGGGGGGCGGGGAGTCACTGAAGCTTTCTTT.

This clonotype occurred a few times. The gene calls are TRBV7-2 and TRBJ2-3, with 13 bases fitting TRBD2. The trim removed 4 bases at V and 8 bases at J, leaving 9 bases unmatched. The CDR3 extends over 16 amino acids. Germline V gene sequence: CDR1 SGHTA, CDR2 FQGNSA. In nucleotides, the CDR3 is TGTGCCAGCAGCTCCTCGACTAGCGGGAGGTTTGGTACGCAGTATTTT. Amino acid sequence: CASSSSTSGRFGTQYF.